This T cell receptor beta chain was identified in a study of response to subunit inactivated influenza vaccine. Germline V gene sequence: CDR1 SGHRS, CDR2 YFSETQ. The CDR3 has 13 residues. TCRdb ran MiXCR on the RT-PCR reads and lists one entry per CDR3 protein. The table has roughly 760,000 distinct CDR3 sequences, approximately 21% seen once; the top ten hold around 9.6%. The study's findings and limits: There was a suggestion from the authors that each seasonal influenza vaccination recruits few new T cells.

Concerning this clonotype itself: What it recognizes is unknown. This sequence is one base from a far larger clone and is likely a read error.

The gene calls are TRBV5-1 and TRBJ2-3; 7 bases fit TRBD2. The sequence derives from a man aged 50-59 years who received an inactivated influenza vaccine. The sequencing used PBMCs from blood, collected less than 6 days after vaccination. The CDR3 sequence: CARSLGGTDTQYF. The CDR3 DNA follows: TGCGCCAGGAGCTTGGGGGGGACAGATACGCAGTATTTT.